Following are 8 T cell receptor beta chains from one sample sequenced in a study of shared clonotypes between healthy human individuals. Produced via immunoSEQ multiplex PCR; TCRdb's table is partial and in-frame only. The sample has over 2 million clones, approximately 90% seen once. Sequenced sample: naive CD4+ T cells from PBMCs. Subset: CD45RA+ positively selected. These receptors originate from a man younger than 35 in good health. Some clones in this sample may be carry-over from other donors' samples.

This rearrangement joins TRBV7-3 to TRBJ1-1, with 8 nucleotides matching TRBD1. The V gene end was trimmed by 5 bases and the J gene end by 4 bases; junction bases not matched to a gene: 6. Germline V gene sequence: CDR1 SGHTA, CDR2 FQGTGA. The CDR3 spans 14 residues. Here the CDR3 DNA reads TGTGCCAGCAGCCCCTGGGACAGGACCACTGAAGCTTTCTTT. It encodes CASSPWDRTTEAFF.

The chain combines TRBV4-1 with TRBJ2-3; 10 bases match TRBD2. CDR3 length equals 15 residues. Trimming took 4 bases from V and 4 from J; bases not matched to a gene: 5. Germline values: CDR1 MGHRA, CDR2 YSYEKL. CDR3 residues: CASSLTGLAADTQYF. As DNA, the CDR3 is TGCGCCAGCAGCCTCACTGGACTAGCGGCAGATACGCAGTATTTT.

The chain is built from TRBV28 and TRBJ2-6, with 10 bases fitting TRBD1. Losses at the gene ends were 2 bases for V and 3 bases for J; bases not matched to a gene: 10. This CDR3 region has 19 residues. CDR1 is MDHEN, CDR2 SYDVKM, per germline. This chain's CDR3 is CASSLPRQGANYGANVLTF. The CDR3 DNA follows: TGTGCCAGCAGTTTACCGAGACAGGGGGCGAACTATGGGGCCAACGTCCTGACTTTC.

The J gene is TRBJ2-7, the V gene TRBV15, with 10 positions matching TRBD1. Per germline, CDR1 LNHNV and CDR2 YYDKDF (reference sequence). This CDR3 region has 16 residues. The J segment lost 2 bases and the V segment lost 2 bases, leaving 6 bases of the junction unmatched. The CDR3 sequence is CATSRLSGTGAYEQYF. The DNA for the CDR3 is TGTGCCACCAGCAGACTTTCCGGGACAGGGGCCTACGAGCAGTACTTC. Full variable domain (rest looked up from reference TRBV15 and TRBJ2-7): DAMVIQNPRYQVTQFGKPVTLSCSQTLNHNVMYWYQQKSSQAPKLLFHYYDKDFNNEADTPDNFQSRRPNTSFCFLDIRSPGLGDTAMYLCATSRLSGTGAYEQYFGPGTRLTVT.

This clone was observed once. The chain couples TRBV7-6 to TRBJ1-1; D is ambiguous. The germline V gene has CDR1 SGHVS and CDR2 FNYEAQ. The CDR3 totals 15 residues. V was pared by 4 bases and J by 6 bases, with 18 bases between. The CDR3 loop is CASSSQGRYSAEAFF. DNA for the CDR3: TGTGCCAGCAGCTCACAAGGACGGTATTCCGCTGAAGCTTTCTTT.

The sample holds one count of this clone. The chain uses TRBV28 and TRBJ2-3; D unresolved. Germline assignment: CDR1 MDHEN and CDR2 SYDVKM. The V end was cut by 6 bases, the J end by 0 bases, with 16 bases between. This CDR3 spans 16 amino acids. CDR3 residues: CASRSSPEPSTDTQYF. CDR3 nucleotides: TGTGCCAGCAGGTCCAGTCCCGAACCTAGCACAGATACGCAGTATTTT.

The genes are TRBV5-1 and TRBJ2-7; no definite D call. The CDR3 runs 15 residues. V lost 0 bases to trimming and J lost 3 bases, with 13 bases between them. Germline V gene data show CDR1 as SGHRS and CDR2 as YFSETQ. The CDR3 is CASSLDPLLGYEQYF. CDR3 DNA: TGCGCCAGCAGCTTGGATCCCCTCCTGGGCTACGAGCAGTACTTC.

Remarks on this clone: This CDR3 is also generated by other DNA sequences in the sample. CDR3 bases: TGTGCCAGCTCATTCGGGACAGGACAAGAGACCCAGTACTTC. Translating it yields CASSFGTGQETQYF. This chain joins TRBV5-8 and TRBJ2-5, with TRBD1 identical over 8 bases. In germline, CDR1 is SGHTS, CDR2 YDEGEE. V was clipped by 7 bases and J by 2 bases; unmatched bases: 7. The CDR3 sequence is 14 residues long.